This TCR beta chain is drawn from a study of cytomegalovirus exposure and HLA in healthy donors (dated by TCRdb to the late 2010s). Context from the whole study: In an earlier analysis of about 560 of the donors, 276 Gb of sequence data and 95 million to 130 million unique TCR beta sequences from 180 million or so T cells were reported. Around 330 gigabases of sequencing data and around 85 million unique TCR sequences made up an early release that covered several hundred HLA-typed donors. Of the roughly 400 genotyped donors, approximately 83% fell in the genetic ancestry cluster associated with self-reported Caucasian donors. The study aimed to test whether cataloging public T cell receptors could reveal signatures of past pathogen exposure. Using immunosequencing, the study profiled T cell repertoires from roughly 650 subjects and related those repertoires to cytomegalovirus serostatus. A separate validation cohort of about 110 different subjects was used in addition to the 666-subject first cohort. To predict cytomegalovirus infection status, the study combined high-throughput TCR immunosequencing, statistical association of individual TCRs with disease status, and machine learning. A later analysis re-examined previously published TCR beta repertoires from 500 to 700 donors and added high-resolution HLA genotyping to investigate patterns of TCR occurrence. The later analysis used no new phenotypic data to find candidate immune exposures, relying instead on TCR beta sequences and their occurrence across donors. In an earlier analysis of 587 of the donors, high-throughput TCR beta sequencing was used to judge whether each TCR beta V gene segment behaved as functional or pseudogenic. Donor age, sex, ethnicity and CMV serostatus were compiled alongside the repertoire data. A later genetic analysis used genome-wide SNP genotypes for about 65% of the roughly 670 donors, treating that subset as a discovery cohort. Every discovery cohort repertoire had been produced on one sequencing platform. Both class I and class II loci were covered by HLA typing, at four-digit resolution. Typing coverage differed by locus: A, B, C, DRB1 and DQB1 were typed in about 629-630 donors, DQA1 in about 560, DPA1 in nearly 610, and DPB1 in around 490. Four to six DR-DQ haplotypes were handled as single units for association and clustering, since linkage in the cohort was strong. Among some 400 genotyped donors of the cohort, an average of about 240,000 unique TCR beta nucleotide sequences were sequenced per donor, approximately 20% of them non-productive.

The cohort comprised hundreds of healthy bone marrow donors. At the time of sampling, all cohort members were nominally healthy, though unrecorded immune exposures were likely present. The donor tested CMV seronegative, placing the donor among the 352 seronegative members of the cohort. Each donor provided a peripheral blood sample, and peripheral blood mononuclear cells were used for TCR beta sequencing. Genomic DNA was extracted from the blood cell samples with the Qiagen DNeasy Blood Extraction Kit. Trimming takes 0 bases from V and 4 bases from J, and the germline ends sit 12 bases apart. CDR1 and CDR2 (MNHEY, SVGAGI) derive from the germline V gene. The CDR3 covers 15 residues, taking in both the cysteine and the phenylalanine. The only DNA kept is the CDR3, 45 bases in frame from the first base. Library preparation used the immunoSEQ multiplex PCR assay. The multiplex PCR relied on a mix of 60 forward primers for TCR Vbeta segments and 13 reverse primers for TCR Jbeta segments. Amplification of the CDR3 region of rearranged TCR beta genes was performed with a multiplex PCR assay on genomic DNA. The amplified TCR beta libraries were sequenced on the Illumina HiSeq System as 87-base-pair reads. Under the source paper's analysis protocol: Across the 666 repertoires, a later analysis counted about 81 million unique TCR beta chains, about 10 million of which were shared by at least two donors. Raw reads were error-corrected and collapsed into unique sequences with a nearest-neighbor algorithm that merged closely related sequences to remove PCR and sequencing errors. To assign V, D and J gene segments, CDR3 sequences were aligned to IMGT reference sequences. For a sequence to be retained, at least a six-nucleotide match to both a V gene segment and a J gene segment was required. Rearrangements were classified as productive when the CDR3 lacked stop codons and remained in frame with V and J, and all other rearrangements were classified as non-productive. CDR3 was defined by IMGT convention, running from the second conserved V-encoded cysteine to the conserved J-encoded phenylalanine. The earlier analysis of about 640 of the donors excluded any sequence lacking an unambiguous match to a single V gene segment. An earlier analysis of about 600 of the donors called V segments functional above 56.7% productive rearrangements and segregating when the between-donor standard deviation exceeded 5%. A statistical classification framework was built to diagnose cytomegalovirus status from the catalog of TCR beta chain sequences. In a later analysis, TCR nucleotide sequences were compared against IMGT/GENE-DB human TR gene sequences so that V and J genes could be assigned. Using the TCRdist pipeline, a later analysis assigned CDR3 sequences along with most-parsimonious VDJ recombination scenarios. A later analysis defined each TCR beta chain by its CDR3 amino acid sequence plus V-gene family, and excluded reads lacking a unique V-gene family. As a way to deal with suspected cross-contamination and a sequencing artifact, a later analysis dropped approximately 590 nucleotide sequences that were highly shared and had low generation probability. A later analysis calculated a clonal expansion index for each public chain from normalized within-repertoire ranks of inferred template counts. Generation probabilities in a later analysis came from a VDJ recombination model fitted to out-of-frame rearrangements, and those results were checked against IGoR. In a later analysis, TCR-TCR, TCR-HLA and TCR-CMV co-occurrence was scored with hypergeometric tests, and a repertoire-size bias correction was applied to TCR pairs. A later analysis estimated false discovery rates by permuting HLA or CMV assignments 20 times. In a later analysis, co-occurring TCRs were grouped with DBSCAN, and TCRdist sequence similarity was added when clustering was performed within HLA-allele-positive subsets. Co-occurrence clustering excluded repertoires with fewer than 30,000 or more than 120,000 public chains, plus five with anomalous nucleotide sharing. Sourced from immuneACCESS, this table was stored by TCRdb with only in-frame sequences that have V and J called. A share of the clones is absent; for the studies checked, an unresolved V gene accounts for under half, and the remainder has no known explanation. V and J calls and clone size come straight from that table; D and trimming were deduced from the DNA. This sample gives more than 95,000 clones in total; about 80% of them show up just once. The top ten clones comprise about 1.8% of the sample.

Notes on this clone: Which antigen it targets is not known. No much larger clone exists at a distance of one base, and base qualities are not known.

Broader findings and caveats from the paper: In both the original and validation cohorts, the classifier was reported to diagnose cytomegalovirus status with high specificity and sensitivity. In a later analysis, several top co-occurrence clusters were reported to appear linked to parvovirus B19, influenza, CMV and Epstein-Barr virus. Broadly in line with IMGT annotations, most TCR beta V segments showed up in productive rearrangements about 87% or about 30% of the time in an earlier analysis of 587 of the donors. Most TCR sequences were observed very rarely across donors, whereas some public TCRs were present in many individuals. V-gene and J-gene trimming of TCR beta chains was associated with a missense DCLRE1C variant in a later genetic analysis, and the association was replicated in an independent cohort. According to a later genetic analysis, donors in an Asian-associated ancestry cluster had fewer N-insertions in productive TCRs than the roughly 670-donor mean. Some IMGT-functional V segments, including TRBV6-2 and TRBV6-3, could not be distinguished by the 87-base-pair reads and were therefore excluded. In a later analysis, some 18,000 TCR beta sequences were associated with specific HLA alleles at a false discovery rate of 0.05. A further reported finding was that TCR beta sequences accurately predicted the HLA-A and HLA-B alleles for most subjects in the first cohort. In a later analysis, TCR association rates were found to vary across HLA loci, with the most associated TCRs seen for DRB1 alleles and the fewest for HLA-C alleles. A later analysis found that most CMV-associated TCR beta chains appeared HLA-restricted, with HLA associations seemingly driven largely by CMV exposure. Linkage disequilibrium might explain the correlated functional status among segregating V segments, but an unknown experimental factor could not be excluded. Presence/absence analyses assumed roughly uniform sequencing depth across donors, an assumption that may not hold. Because counts were too low, roughly 17 rarely observed V segments, including chromosome 9 orphons, were left out of the earlier analysis of 587 of the donors. Strong co-occurrence of HLA alleles, especially DR and DQ, made assigning TCR associations to individual alleles difficult. In this cohort, only TCR beta chains were sequenced, and detectable features were limited by the absence of alpha or paired-chain data. In the study, some 160 TCR beta chains were listed as associated with cytomegalovirus. A cluster of highly shared sequence variants was judged likely to represent a technical artifact of the sequencing pipeline. A few of the identified cytomegalovirus-associated TCR beta chains were confirmed in vitro to be specific for cytomegalovirus antigens. According to the authors, the approach could potentially be generalized to other disease states and immunological phenotypes. In a later analysis, HLA-associated TCR beta chains showed more clonal expansion and lower generation probabilities than non-associated chains that were equally common. Because HLA typing was unavailable for some donors at each locus, only the typed subset was used in association tests. The only immune exposure information available for the cohort was CMV serostatus.

The source is a man aged 18 to 30 in good health and CMV-seronegative. Sequenced sample: PBMCs. The V gene is TRBV6-5 and the J gene is TRBJ1-2; the D gene remains uncertain. The base sequence is TGTGCCAGCAGTTACTCGCGGTTAATCGCCTATGGCTACACCTTC. It codes for CASSYSRLIAYGYTF.